The 10 T cell receptor beta chains listed next were all sequenced from one sample in a study of neurological immune-mediated disorders. Indicated time point: technical triplicate 2. A single record per CDR3 protein comes from TCRdb applying MiXCR to the 5' RACE reads. The table shows about 59,000 distinct CDR3 sequences, with less than 25% occurring only once. Sample: PBMCs. The receptor set was obtained from a man aged 60 to 75 with HTLV-1-associated myelopathy (HAM/TSP).

The chain employs TRBV7-9 and TRBJ2-1; TRBD2 matches at 10 bases. The germline V gene encodes CDR1 SEHNR and CDR2 FQNEAQ (reference sequence). V lost 4 bases and J lost 12; bases outside the gene matches: 3. This CDR3 has 12 residues. In DNA, the CDR3 is TGTGCCAGCAGCTCCTCTAGCGGGAGGCAGTTCTTC. As protein: CASSSSSGRQFF.

This chain joins TRBV15 and TRBJ2-7; the D gene is possibly TRBD1 (5 bases). The CDR3 is 14 residues long. Trimming stripped 0 bases from V and 3 bases from J, with 9 bases between. Germline lookup yields CDR1 LNHNV and CDR2 YYDKDF (reference sequence). CDR3 loop: CATSREGDYYEQYF. The CDR3 DNA follows: TGTGCCACCAGCAGAGAAGGGGATTACTACGAGCAGTACTTC.

In this sample, this clonotype turned up many times. For the CDR3, the DNA is TGCGCCAGCAAGAGTAGCGGGAGAGATACGCAGTATTTT. This codes for CASKSSGRDTQYF. The chain links TRBV5-1 to TRBJ2-3, with 9 bases matching TRBD2. The CDR3 is 13 residues long. The V gene's germline CDR1 is SGHRS and CDR2 YFSETQ. V shed 6 bases, J shed 5 bases, and the junction held 4 bases outside the gene matches.

This clonotype appeared many times. The V gene is TRBV7-2, the J gene TRBJ1-4; 10 bases agree with TRBD1. Germline values: CDR1 SGHTA, CDR2 FQGNSA. This CDR3 comprises 15 residues. Unmatched junction bases numbered 8, after V lost 5 bases and J lost 8 bases. CDR3 bases: TGTGCCAGCAGCACGCTGGGGACAGGGGAAGAAAAACTGTTTTTT. Its protein is CASSTLGTGEEKLFF.

The rearrangement joins TRBV29-1 to TRBJ2-6, with D maybe TRBD2 (5 bases). This CDR3 spans 14 amino acids. CDR1 SQVTM and CDR2 ANQGSEA come from the germline V gene. The V end lost 6 bases, the J end lost 4 bases, and 13 bases lay between the germline ends. CDR3 protein: CSVASWEGANVLTF. The CDR3 DNA reads as TGCAGCGTCGCCTCCTGGGAGGGGGCCAACGTCCTGACTTTC. The variable domain in full, with the rest retrieved from reference TRBV29-1 and TRBJ2-6, is SAVISQKPSRDICQRGTSLTIQCQVDSQVTMMFWYRQQPGQSLTLIATANQGSEATYESGFVIDKFPISRPNLTFSTLTVSNMSPEDSSIYLCSVASWEGANVLTFGAGSRLTVL.

Ten or more counts support this clonotype. This rearrangement joins TRBV29-1 to TRBJ2-5, with D perhaps TRBD1 (5 bases). CDR1 is SQVTM and CDR2 is ANQGSEA in the germline V gene. This CDR3 region has 11 residues. The ends were cut back, 6 bases at V and 10 bases at J, with 15 bases in the middle. CDR3 amino acids: CSVWLERGQYF. The CDR3, as DNA: TGCAGCGTCTGGCTAGAAAGGGGCCAGTACTTC.

This chain connects TRBV20-1 to TRBJ2-7; TRBD1 aligns across 7 bases. This CDR3 region has 14 residues. The germline V gene encodes CDR1 DFQATT and CDR2 SNEGSKA (reference sequence). Losses at the gene ends were 3 bases for V and 4 bases for J; bases not matched to a gene: 9. CDR3 nucleotide sequence: TGCAGTGCTAGGCCGAGGACAGGAGAGTACGAGCAGTACTTC. Amino acids: CSARPRTGEYEQYF.

This clonotype was picked up many times. The chain joins TRBV11-2 to TRBJ2-4; D unresolved. The CDR3 is made up of 15 amino acids. In germline, CDR1 is SGHAT, CDR2 FQNNGV. With 5 bases removed from V and 0 bases from J, the gap between germline ends came to 11 bases. The CDR3 coding sequence is TGTGCCAGCAGCCGATTGGGTCTAGCCAAAAACATTCAGTACTTC. Translation: CASSRLGLAKNIQYF.

Note on this clonotype: The junction shows a germline mismatch at one end, possibly a read error. The J gene is TRBJ1-5, the V gene TRBV4-2; D is unresolved. The CDR3 spans 13 residues. The germline gives CDR1 LGHNA, CDR2 YNFKEQ. The DNA for the CDR3 is TGTGCCATCAGCAAAGATTTAGGGAGGCCCCAGCATTTT. Translation gives CAISKDLGRPQHF.

At least ten counts were recorded for this clonotype. The chain recombines TRBV20-1 with TRBJ2-1; possibly TRBD2 for D (5 bases). With 3 bases removed from V and 7 bases from J, the gap between germline ends came to 13 bases. CDR3 length: 13 amino acids. From germline, CDR1 is DFQATT and CDR2 SNEGSKA (reference sequence). CDR3 amino acids: CSASPDLLNEQFF. As DNA, the CDR3 is TGCAGTGCTAGTCCGGACTTGCTTAATGAGCAGTTCTTC.